This T cell receptor (beta chain) was sequenced for a study of regulatory T cells in long-lasting Graves disease. Study conclusions and caveats: Analyses excluded thyroid tissue, covering peripheral blood alone.

This clonotype was recorded a few times. What it binds is unknown. CDR3-region Arm-PCR and iRepertoire HTBI primers produced the TCR beta libraries. One entry per CDR3 protein results from TCRdb running MiXCR on the multiplex PCR reads. The sample consists of 350,000 to 500,000 distinct CDR3 sequences, around 23% of them appearing once. The time point here: persistent/refractory GD, antithyroid drugs over 5 years with positive TRAb. RNA isolated from PBMCs was used to make the TCR library. The origin of this receptor is a female donor with Graves disease. Source: peripheral blood mononuclear cells (PBMCs), taken when the disease was refractory, from a patient treated with antithyroid drugs.

Here the CDR3 reads CSAGTSGSGYEQYF. CDR3 DNA sequence: TGCAGTGCTGGGACTAGCGGGAGTGGCTACGAGCAGTACTTC. The chain combines TRBV20-1 with TRBJ2-7; 14 bases line up with TRBD2. V shed 5 bases, J shed 3 bases, and the junction held 3 bases outside the gene matches. Germline CDR1 reads DFQATT; CDR2 reads SNEGSKA (reference sequence). This CDR3 region has 14 residues.